This T cell receptor (beta chain) was sequenced for a study of cytomegalovirus exposure and HLA in healthy donors. This CDR3 contains 14 residues. In germline, CDR1 is LNHDA, CDR2 SQIVND (reference sequence). The junction had 7 bases not matched to a gene; V was cut back by 5 bases and J by 4 bases. Use of 60 Vbeta and 13 Jbeta primers characterized the PCR. Authors' data handling: Counted up in a later analysis, unique TCR beta chains came to around 80 million, with around 12 million shared. Clones were read by immunoSEQ multiplex PCR, and TCRdb kept only the in-frame ones, dropping some. The DNA gave D and trimming, while V, J and clone size come from that table. This repertoire shows roughly 150,000 clones, around 73% found once; its top ten account for more than 1.2%.

The V call is TRBV19, the J call TRBJ2-7; TRBD2 agrees at 8 bases. Source material: PBMCs. The source is a male donor in good health and CMV-seronegative. The CDR3 is CASSSGTRGYEQYF. The CDR3 bases are TGTGCCAGTAGTTCCGGGACTAGGGGGTACGAGCAGTACTTC. The full variable domain, in which reference TRBV19 and TRBJ2-7 provide the parts outside the CDR3, is DGGITQSPKYLFRKEGQNVTLSCEQNLNHDAMYWYRQDPGQGLRLIYYSQIVNDFQKGDIAEGYSVSREKKESFPLTVTSAQKNPTAFYLCASSSGTRGYEQYFGPGTRLTVT.